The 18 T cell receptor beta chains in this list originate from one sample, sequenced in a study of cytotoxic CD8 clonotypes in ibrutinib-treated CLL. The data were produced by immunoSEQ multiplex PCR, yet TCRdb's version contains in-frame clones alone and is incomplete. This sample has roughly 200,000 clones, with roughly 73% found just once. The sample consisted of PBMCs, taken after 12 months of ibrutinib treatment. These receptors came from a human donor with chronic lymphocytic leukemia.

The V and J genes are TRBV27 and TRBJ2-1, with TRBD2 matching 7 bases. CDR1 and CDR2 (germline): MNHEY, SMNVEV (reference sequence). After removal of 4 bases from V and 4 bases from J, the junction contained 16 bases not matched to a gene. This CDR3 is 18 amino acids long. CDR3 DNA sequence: TGTGCCAGCAGTTATTTGCCCTGGGGGGGTCACTCTTACAATGAGCAGTTCTTC. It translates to CASSYLPWGGHSYNEQFF.

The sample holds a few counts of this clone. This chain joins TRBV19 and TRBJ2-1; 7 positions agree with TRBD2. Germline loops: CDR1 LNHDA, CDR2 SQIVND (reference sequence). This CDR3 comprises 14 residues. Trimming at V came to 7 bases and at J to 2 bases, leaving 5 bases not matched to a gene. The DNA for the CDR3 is TGTGCCAGTAAGAGTGGGACTACCTACAATGAGCAGTTCTTC. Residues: CASKSGTTYNEQFF.

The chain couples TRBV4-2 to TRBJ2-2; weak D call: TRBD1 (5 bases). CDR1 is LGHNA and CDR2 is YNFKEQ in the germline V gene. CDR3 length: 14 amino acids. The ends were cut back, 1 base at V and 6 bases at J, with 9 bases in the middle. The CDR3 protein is CASSQGAGPGELFF. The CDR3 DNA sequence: TGTGCCAGCAGCCAAGGAGCAGGGCCCGGGGAGCTGTTTTTT.

The CDR3 region has the DNA TGTGCCAGCAGCTTCCCTAGGAGTGGGAGGCGGCCGGGGGCTGAAGCTTTCTTT. This translates into CASSFPRSGRRPGAEAFF. The V and J genes are TRBV11-2 and TRBJ1-1, with D perhaps TRBD1 (5 bases). CDR1 and CDR2 from the germline V gene are SGHAT and FQNNGV. This CDR3 has 18 amino acids. V was clipped by 3 bases and J by 6 bases, with 26 bases between them.

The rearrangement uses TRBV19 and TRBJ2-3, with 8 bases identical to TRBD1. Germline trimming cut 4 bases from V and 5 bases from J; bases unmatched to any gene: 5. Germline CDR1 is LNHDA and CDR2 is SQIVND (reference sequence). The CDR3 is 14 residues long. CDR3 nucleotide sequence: TGTGCCAGTAGTACGCAGGGGGCTGAAGATACGCAGTATTTT. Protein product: CASSTQGAEDTQYF. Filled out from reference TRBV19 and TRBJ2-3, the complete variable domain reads DGGITQSPKYLFRKEGQNVTLSCEQNLNHDAMYWYRQDPGQGLRLIYYSQIVNDFQKGDIAEGYSVSREKKESFPLTVTSAQKNPTAFYLCASSTQGAEDTQYFGPGTRLTVL.

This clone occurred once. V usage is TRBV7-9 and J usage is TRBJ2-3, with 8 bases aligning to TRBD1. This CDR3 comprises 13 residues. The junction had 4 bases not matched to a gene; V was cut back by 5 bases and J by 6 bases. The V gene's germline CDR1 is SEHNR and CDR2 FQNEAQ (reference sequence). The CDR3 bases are TGTGCCAGCAGCCCCCGGGACAGGGATACGCAGTATTTT. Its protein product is CASSPRDRDTQYF.

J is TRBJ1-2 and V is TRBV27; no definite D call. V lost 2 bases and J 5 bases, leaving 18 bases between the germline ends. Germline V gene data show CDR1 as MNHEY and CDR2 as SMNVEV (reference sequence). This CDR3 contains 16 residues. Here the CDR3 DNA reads TGTGCCAGCAGTTTAGGCGTTGGGTCAGTTAATTATGGCTACACCTTC. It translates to CASSLGVGSVNYGYTF.

CDR3 sequence (DNA): TGTGCCAGCAGACGGACAGGGGCCTCTGAAGCTTTCTTT. Translating gives CASRRTGASEAFF. The J gene is TRBJ1-1, the V gene TRBV6-4; 9 nucleotides agree with TRBD1. Germline V CDR1 and CDR2: MRHNA, SNTAGT. CDR3 length: 13 residues. V shed 6 bases and J 6 bases; nucleotides not matched to a gene: 5.

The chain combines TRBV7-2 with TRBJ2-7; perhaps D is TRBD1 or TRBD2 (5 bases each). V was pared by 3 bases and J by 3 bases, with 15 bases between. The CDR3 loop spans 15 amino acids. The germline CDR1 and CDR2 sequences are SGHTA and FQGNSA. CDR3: CASSFGTNLIYEQYF. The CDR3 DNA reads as TGTGCCAGCAGCTTTGGGACCAACCTTATCTACGAGCAGTACTTC.

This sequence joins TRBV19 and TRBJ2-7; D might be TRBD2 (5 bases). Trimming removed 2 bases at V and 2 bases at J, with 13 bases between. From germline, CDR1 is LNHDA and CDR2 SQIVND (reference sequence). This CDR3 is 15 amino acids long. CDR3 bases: TGTGCCAGTAGTATATCCTGGGGAGTCGCCTACGAGCAGTACTTC. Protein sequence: CASSISWGVAYEQYF.

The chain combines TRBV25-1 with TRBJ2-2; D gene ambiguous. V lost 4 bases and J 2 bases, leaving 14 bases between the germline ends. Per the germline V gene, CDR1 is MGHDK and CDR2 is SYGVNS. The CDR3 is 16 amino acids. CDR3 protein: CASSVSPGPNTGELFF. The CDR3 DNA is TGTGCCAGCAGTGTCAGCCCGGGCCCTAACACCGGGGAGCTGTTTTTT.

The CDR3 region is CSVEDQFGQGPSFF. Here the CDR3 DNA reads TGCAGCGTTGAAGATCAATTCGGACAGGGTCCGTCTTTCTTT. The chain joins TRBV29-1 to TRBJ1-1, with 8 bases that match TRBD1. Germline-derived CDR1 and CDR2 are SQVTM and ANQGSEA. CDR3 length: 14 amino acids. J lost 12 bases, V lost 0 bases, and 12 bases had no gene match. Supplemented by reference TRBV29-1 and TRBJ1-1, the full variable domain reads SAVISQKPSRDICQRGTSLTIQCQVDSQVTMMFWYRQQPGQSLTLIATANQGSEATYESGFVIDKFPISRPNLTFSTLTVSNMSPEDSSIYLCSVEDQFGQGPSFFGQGTRLTVV.

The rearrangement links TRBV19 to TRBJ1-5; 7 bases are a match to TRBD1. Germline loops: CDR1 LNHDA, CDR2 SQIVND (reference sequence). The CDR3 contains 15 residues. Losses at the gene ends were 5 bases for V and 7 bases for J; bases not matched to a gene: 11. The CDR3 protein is CASSSGGQAGQPQHF. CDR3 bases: TGTGCCAGTAGTTCCGGAGGACAGGCGGGCCAGCCCCAGCATTTT.

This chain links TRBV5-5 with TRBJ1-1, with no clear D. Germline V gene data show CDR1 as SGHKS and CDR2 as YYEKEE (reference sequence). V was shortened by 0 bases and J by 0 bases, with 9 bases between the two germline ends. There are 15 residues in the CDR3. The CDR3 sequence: CASSLVGPMNTEAFF. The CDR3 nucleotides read TGTGCCAGCAGCTTGGTTGGACCTATGAACACTGAAGCTTTCTTT.

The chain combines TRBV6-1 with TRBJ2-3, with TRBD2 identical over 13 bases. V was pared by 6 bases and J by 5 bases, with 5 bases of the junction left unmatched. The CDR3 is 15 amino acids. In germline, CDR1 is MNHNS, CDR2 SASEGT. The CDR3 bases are TGTGCCAGCAGCTCTACTAGCGGGAGGGGAGATACGCAGTATTTT. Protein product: CASSSTSGRGDTQYF.

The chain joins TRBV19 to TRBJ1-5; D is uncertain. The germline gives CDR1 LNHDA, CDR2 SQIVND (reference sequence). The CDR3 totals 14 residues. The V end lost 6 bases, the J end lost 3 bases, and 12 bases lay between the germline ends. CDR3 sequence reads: CASSPNSSNQPQHF. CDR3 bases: TGTGCCAGTAGCCCCAACAGTTCCAATCAGCCCCAGCATTTT.

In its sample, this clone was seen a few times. The CDR3 sequence: CASKQQPYGYTF. For the CDR3, the DNA is TGTGCCAGCAAGCAACAGCCCTATGGCTACACCTTC. This chain joins TRBV6-6 and TRBJ1-2; D not resolved. V was pared by 7 bases and J by 4 bases, with 10 bases between. The CDR3 is 12 residues long. The germline CDR1 and CDR2 sequences are MNHNY and SVGAGI (reference sequence).

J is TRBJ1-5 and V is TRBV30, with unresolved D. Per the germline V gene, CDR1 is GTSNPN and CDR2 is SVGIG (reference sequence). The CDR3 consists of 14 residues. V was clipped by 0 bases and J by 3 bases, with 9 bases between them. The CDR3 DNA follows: TGTGCCTGGAGTGTTGTTCACTCCAATCAGCCCCAGCATTTT. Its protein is CAWSVVHSNQPQHF.